A selection of T cell receptor beta chains follows, all from one sample in a study of blood T cell repertoires in COVID-19. Some clones are missing from TCRdb's copy, which holds only in-frame ones; the method was immunoSEQ multiplex PCR. Of around 170,000 clones listed, less than 90% are singletons. The sample comprised peripheral blood. The source of these receptors is a woman aged 40 to 50 with acute or convalescent COVID-19. Both conserved end residues are part of each CDR3. A D gene is named only where the DNA matches it firmly. The listing skips clone size in some rows; elsewhere it reads once, few, many or a size class.

CDR3 DNA | CDR3 protein | D gene | J gene | clone size | V gene
TGTGCCAGCAGCCCCCAGTCCCTCGGCTACACCTTC | CASSPQSLGYTF | NA | TRBJ1-2 | NA | TRBV6-1
TGCGCCAGCAGCCCTATAGCGGGGGGCACCGGGGAGCTGTTTTTT | CASSPIAGGTGELFF | TRBD2 | TRBJ2-2 | NA | TRBV5-1
TGTGCCAGCTCACCACCCAATACAGGGCTCAGCGACGAGCAGTACTTC | CASSPPNTGLSDEQYF | NA | TRBJ2-7 | once | TRBV18
TGCGCCAGCAGCGGACAGGGTCAGGACACTGAAGCTTTCTTT | CASSGQGQDTEAFF | TRBD1 | TRBJ1-1 | few | TRBV5-1
TGTGCCAGTAGTATAAATAACGCGGGAAGCTACAATGAGCAGTTCTTC | CASSINNAGSYNEQFF | NA | TRBJ2-1 | NA | TRBV19
TGTGCCAGCAGTTACAGCGGTGCAACTAATGAAAAACTGTTTTTT | CASSYSGATNEKLFF | NA | TRBJ1-4 | NA | TRBV6-5
TGTGCCAGTAGTATACCCAGACAGGGGCGGGACTATGGCTACACCTTC | CASSIPRQGRDYGYTF | TRBD1 | TRBJ1-2 | NA | TRBV19
TGTGCCAGCAGCCCCAATCCCCAGGGTGACACCATATATTTT | CASSPNPQGDTIYF | NA | TRBJ1-3 | NA | TRBV5-4
TGTGCCAGCAGCTCACAGGGGGCGACTGAAGCTTTCTTT | CASSSQGATEAFF | TRBD1 | TRBJ1-1 | NA | TRBV11-2
TGTGCCAGTAGTATCGGACTAGCGGGGGTTAACGAGCAGTACTTC | CASSIGLAGVNEQYF | TRBD2 | TRBJ2-7 | NA | TRBV19
TGTGCCAGCAGTTTTCTCCGACAGGGGCACACTGAAGCTTTCTTT | CASSFLRQGHTEAFF | TRBD1 | TRBJ1-1 | NA | TRBV27
TGTGCCAGCAGTGAACAGCGGGCGGATTTTACCAACTATGGCTACACCTTC | CASSEQRADFTNYGYTF | NA | TRBJ1-2 | NA | TRBV2
TGTGCCAGCAGCTTTGGCGGGGGACTTCAAGAGACCCAGTACTTC | CASSFGGGLQETQYF | TRBD2 | TRBJ2-5 | NA | TRBV11-3
TGTGCCAGCTGGGCCCCGAACACTGAAGCTTTCTTT | CASWAPNTEAFF | NA | TRBJ1-1 | NA | TRBV28
TGTGCCAGCAGTCCGGGGGATTGGAATCAGCCCCAGCATTTT | CASSPGDWNQPQHF | NA | TRBJ1-5 | NA | TRBV27
TGCGCCAGCAGTTGGCGACAGGCGAATAATTCACCCCTCCACTTT | CASSWRQANNSPLHF | NA | TRBJ1-6 | NA | TRBV5-1
TGTGCCTGTGACAGGGGGACCATGAACACTGAAGCTTTCTTT | CACDRGTMNTEAFF | TRBD1 | TRBJ1-1 | NA | TRBV30
TGCGCCAGCAGCCCGGGACATAACACTGAAGCTTTCTTT | CASSPGHNTEAFF | NA | TRBJ1-1 | NA | TRBV4-1
TGTGCCAGCAGTGAATCGGCGGCTACACTCACAGATACGCAGTATTTT | CASSESAATLTDTQYF | NA | TRBJ2-3 | NA | TRBV2
TGCGCCAGCAGCTTGACAGGGTCGGATGAAAAACTGTTTTTT | CASSLTGSDEKLFF | NA | TRBJ1-4 | NA | TRBV5-1
TGTGCCAGCAGTATGCTAGCGGGAGTGGGAGATACGCAGTATTTT | CASSMLAGVGDTQYF | TRBD2 | TRBJ2-3 | NA | TRBV2
TGTGCCAGCAGGACGCAGGCATCGGGCACAGATACGCAGTATTTT | CASRTQASGTDTQYF | NA | TRBJ2-3 | NA | TRBV6-5
TGTGCCAGCACCCCACAGACAGGGGGTAGCGGCTACACCTTC | CASTPQTGGSGYTF | TRBD1 | TRBJ1-2 | NA | TRBV5-8
TGTGCCAGCAGCCTGCTAGCGGGGGGGACCGGGGAGCTGTTTTTT | CASSLLAGGTGELFF | TRBD2 | TRBJ2-2 | NA | TRBV3-1/TRBV3-2
TGTGCCAGCAGCCCCAGGACTACGCCCTACGAGCAGTACTTC | CASSPRTTPYEQYF | NA | TRBJ2-7 | NA | TRBV7-9
TGTGCCAGCAGCTTCGCAGGGGGGCCCGGGGAGCTGTTTTTT | CASSFAGGPGELFF | NA | TRBJ2-2 | NA | TRBV7-9
TGTGCCAGCAGTTTCCCACTAGGGCAAGAGACCCAGTACTTC | CASSFPLGQETQYF | NA | TRBJ2-5 | NA | TRBV27
TGTGCCAGCAGTGAGGGACTAGCGGGGGTGGCCGGTGAGCAGTTCTTC | CASSEGLAGVAGEQFF | TRBD2 | TRBJ2-1 | once | TRBV2
TGTGCCAGCAGCCCCTCAATCGCCCAGGGGTCCGAGCAGTACTTC | CASSPSIAQGSEQYF | NA | TRBJ2-7 | NA | TRBV7-9